Below are 8 T cell receptor beta chains sequenced from a single sample in a study of response to subunit inactivated influenza vaccine. TCRdb re-called the RT-PCR reads through MiXCR, storing one row per CDR3 protein. The data contain about 580,000 distinct CDR3 sequences, 12% to 15% of them singletons. The source material was PBMCs from blood, sampled less than 13 days after vaccination. These receptor sequences come from a man aged 50-60 years who received an inactivated influenza vaccine.

This clonotype was counted many times. The chain uses TRBV12-3 or TRBV12-4 and TRBJ1-1, with unresolved D. Trimming removed 6 bases from V and 0 bases from J, with 8 bases in between. The CDR3 has 13 amino acids. The CDR3 nucleotides are TGTGCCAGCAGCAGGACCGTGAACACTGAAGCTTTCTTT. Protein product: CASSRTVNTEAFF.

There are a few counts of this clonotype. This chain uses TRBV20-1 with TRBJ2-5; tentatively, D is TRBD1 or TRBD2 (5 bases each). V shed 3 bases and J shed 5 bases, with 16 bases lying between them. CDR3 size: 14 residues. Germline V lookup: CDR1 DFQATT, CDR2 SNEGSKA (reference sequence). The CDR3: CSASPPWDEETQYF. CDR3 DNA: TGCAGTGCTAGTCCACCGTGGGACGAGGAGACCCAGTACTTC.

The chain carries TRBV7-2 and TRBJ2-3, with D possibly matching TRBD1 (5 bases). This CDR3 has 15 residues. Germline loops: CDR1 SGHTA, CDR2 FQGNSA. V lost 5 bases, J lost 2 bases, and 14 bases lay in between. The CDR3 DNA follows: TGTGCCAGCAGCGTGGGCGGACACGACACAGATACGCAGTATTTT. As protein: CASSVGGHDTDTQYF.

This clonotype was counted only a few times. The V gene is TRBV20-1, the J gene TRBJ2-1; 10 bases agree with TRBD1. Germline CDR1 and CDR2: DFQATT and SNEGSKA (reference sequence). Germline trimming cut 2 bases from V and 2 bases from J; bases unmatched to any gene: 3. The CDR3 runs to 15 residues. The CDR3 DNA follows: TGCAGTGCTAGATCAGGACAGGGGGCCTACAATGAGCAGTTCTTC. It codes for CSARSGQGAYNEQFF.

In its sample, this clonotype was seen a few times. The V call is TRBV7-8, the J call TRBJ1-6, with TRBD1 as a possible D gene (5 bases). CDR3 size: 16 residues. Germline-derived CDR1 and CDR2 are SGHVS and FQNEAQ. The V end lost 4 bases, the J end lost 7 bases, and 17 bases lay between the germline ends. CDR3: CASSSSLPGPNSPLHF. The DNA of the CDR3 is TGTGCCAGCAGCTCATCCCTCCCGGGACCAAATTCACCCCTCCACTTT.

This clonotype was detected once. The junction does not match germline at one end; this may be a read error. The gene calls are TRBV6-1 and TRBJ2-7; 8 nucleotides line up with TRBD2. CDR3 length: 16 residues. The germline CDR1 and CDR2 sequences are MNHNS and SASEGT. Here the CDR3 reads CASSGVPSGLPYEQYF. CDR3 in DNA: TGTGCTAGCAGTGGCGTCCCTAGCGGGCTACCCTACGAGCAGTACTTC.

This clonotype was observed many times. This chain links TRBV6-1 with TRBJ1-5, with 10 bases lining up with TRBD1. The germline V gene has CDR1 MNHNS and CDR2 SASEGT. Unmatched junction bases numbered 3, after V lost 5 bases and J lost 2 bases. The CDR3 is made up of 15 amino acids. The CDR3 is CASSPGTGGNQPQHF. The DNA of the CDR3 is TGTGCCAGCAGTCCCGGGACAGGGGGCAATCAGCCCCAGCATTTT.

This clonotype showed up just a few times. The CDR3 sequence is CASSLSVAYYNEQFF. CDR3 in DNA: TGCGCCAGCAGCTTGTCCGTAGCGTACTACAATGAGCAGTTCTTC. V usage is TRBV5-1 and J usage is TRBJ2-1; possible D gene TRBD2, 5 bases. CDR3 size: 15 residues. The ends were cut back, 1 base at V and 3 bases at J, with 11 bases in the middle. Per germline, CDR1 SGHRS and CDR2 YFSETQ.